In this sample, the clone carrying this T cell receptor (beta chain) turned up many times. This entry belongs to a study of blood T cell repertoires in COVID-19. Assay: immunoSEQ multiplex PCR; the TCRdb copy retains only in-frame clones and omits some. The repertoire includes roughly 150,000 clones, more than 80% of them detected once, and around 9.9% sits in the top ten. The germline V and J ends were trimmed by 1 base and 6 bases, with 10 bases remaining between them. This CDR3 is built from 13 residues. Looked up from germline, CDR1 is LGHNA and CDR2 is YSLEER. This clonotype was obtained from a human donor in a cohort sampled during active COVID-19. The V call is TRBV4-3, the J call TRBJ2-7; D gene unclear. The material sequenced was peripheral blood. CDR3 nucleotides: TGCGCCAGCAGCCAAGTGCGTCTGAGCGAGCAGTACTTC. Its protein product is CASSQVRLSEQYF.